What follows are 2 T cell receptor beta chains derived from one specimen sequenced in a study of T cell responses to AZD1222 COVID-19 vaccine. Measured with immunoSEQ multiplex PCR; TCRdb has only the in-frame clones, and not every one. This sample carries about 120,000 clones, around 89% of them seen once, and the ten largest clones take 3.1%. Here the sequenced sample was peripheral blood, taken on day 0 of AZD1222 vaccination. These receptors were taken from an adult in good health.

For the CDR3, the DNA is TGTGCCAGCAGTGCACACAGGGGGTTGACCTACGAGCAGTACTTC. Its translation is CASSAHRGLTYEQYF. The chain uses TRBV28 and TRBJ2-7; 8 nucleotides line up with TRBD1. The CDR3 sequence is 15 residues long. Looked up from germline, CDR1 is MDHEN and CDR2 is SYDVKM. J was trimmed by 2 bases and V by 5 bases; bases with no gene match: 8.

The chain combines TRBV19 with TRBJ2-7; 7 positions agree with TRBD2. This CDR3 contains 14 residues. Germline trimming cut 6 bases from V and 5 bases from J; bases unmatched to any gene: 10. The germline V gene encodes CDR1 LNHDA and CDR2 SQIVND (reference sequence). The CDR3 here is CASSLGEGVNEQYF. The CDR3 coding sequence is TGTGCCAGTAGCCTAGGGGAGGGCGTCAACGAGCAGTACTTC.